This T cell receptor (beta chain) stems from a study of CD8+ T cells in alopecia areata. V shed 2 bases and J 2 bases; nucleotides not matched to a gene: 6. Germline V CDR1 and CDR2: SNHLY, FYNNEI. The CDR3 consists of 17 residues. Reverse transcription of extracted RNA yielded cDNA, which provided the sequencing template. Here immunoSEQ multiplex PCR was the method, and the copy in TCRdb shows in-frame clones only, minus some. The sample lists 150,000 or so clones; approximately 48% were seen once. The rearrangement uses TRBV2 and TRBJ2-5; 12 nucleotides agree with TRBD2. The sample was CD8+ T cells sorted from blood, taken at week 0. This clonotype was sampled from a human donor with alopecia areata. The CDR3 coding sequence is TGTGCCAGCAGTGAAATAATGACTAGCGGGGGACAAGAGACCCAGTACTTC. Translation: CASSEIMTSGGQETQYF.